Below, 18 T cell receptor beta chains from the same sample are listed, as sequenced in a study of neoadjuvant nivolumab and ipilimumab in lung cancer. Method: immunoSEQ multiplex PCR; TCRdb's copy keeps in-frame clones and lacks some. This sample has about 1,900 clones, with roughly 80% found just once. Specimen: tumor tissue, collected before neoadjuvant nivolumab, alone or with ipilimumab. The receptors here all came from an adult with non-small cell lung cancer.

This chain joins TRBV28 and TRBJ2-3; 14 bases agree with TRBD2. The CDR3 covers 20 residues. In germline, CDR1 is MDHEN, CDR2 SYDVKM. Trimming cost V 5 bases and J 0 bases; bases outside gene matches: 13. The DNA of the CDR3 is TGTGCCAGCAGTACGATAAGACTAGCGGGAGGGGTCAGTAGCACAGATACGCAGTATTTT. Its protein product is CASSTIRLAGGVSSTDTQYF.

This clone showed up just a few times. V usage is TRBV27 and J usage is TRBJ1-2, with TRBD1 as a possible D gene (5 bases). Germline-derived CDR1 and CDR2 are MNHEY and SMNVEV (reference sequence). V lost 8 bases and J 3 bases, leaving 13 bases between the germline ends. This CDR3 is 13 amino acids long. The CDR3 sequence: CASLGTYDYGYTF. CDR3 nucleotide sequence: TGTGCCAGCCTCGGGACTTACGACTATGGCTACACCTTC.

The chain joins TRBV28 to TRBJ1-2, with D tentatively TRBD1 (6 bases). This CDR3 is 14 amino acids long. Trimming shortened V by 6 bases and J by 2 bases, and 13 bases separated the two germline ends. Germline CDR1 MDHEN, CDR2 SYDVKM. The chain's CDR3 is CASRRGGKNYGYTF. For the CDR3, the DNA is TGTGCCAGCAGGAGGGGGGGGAAGAACTATGGCTACACCTTC.

The CDR3 protein is CASSFQKAQETQYF. In nucleotides, the CDR3 is TGTGCCAGCAGCTTTCAGAAGGCTCAAGAGACCCAGTACTTC. This sequence joins TRBV7-2 and TRBJ2-5; D is undetermined. The germline V and J ends were trimmed by 3 bases and 2 bases, with 10 bases remaining between them. This CDR3 region has 14 residues. Per the germline V gene, CDR1 is SGHTA and CDR2 is FQGNSA.

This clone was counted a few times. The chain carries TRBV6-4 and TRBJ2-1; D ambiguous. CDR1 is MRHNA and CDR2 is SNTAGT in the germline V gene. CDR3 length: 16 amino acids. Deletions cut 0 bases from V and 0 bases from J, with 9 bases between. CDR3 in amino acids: CASSDSAQSSYNEQFF. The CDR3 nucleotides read TGTGCCAGCAGTGACTCAGCCCAAAGCTCCTACAATGAGCAGTTCTTC.

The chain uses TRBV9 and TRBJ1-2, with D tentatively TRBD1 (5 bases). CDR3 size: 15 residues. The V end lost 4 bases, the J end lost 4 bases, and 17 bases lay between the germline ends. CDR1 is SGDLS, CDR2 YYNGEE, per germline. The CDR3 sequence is CASSSEETVFYGYTF. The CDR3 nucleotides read TGTGCCAGCAGCTCGGAAGAGACAGTTTTCTATGGCTACACCTTC.

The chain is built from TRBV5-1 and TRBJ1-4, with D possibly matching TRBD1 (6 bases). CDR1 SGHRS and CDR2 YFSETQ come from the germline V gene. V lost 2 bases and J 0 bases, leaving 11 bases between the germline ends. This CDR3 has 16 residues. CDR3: CASSFAGGATNEKLFF. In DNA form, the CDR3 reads TGCGCCAGCAGCTTTGCGGGGGGCGCAACTAATGAAAAACTGTTTTTT.

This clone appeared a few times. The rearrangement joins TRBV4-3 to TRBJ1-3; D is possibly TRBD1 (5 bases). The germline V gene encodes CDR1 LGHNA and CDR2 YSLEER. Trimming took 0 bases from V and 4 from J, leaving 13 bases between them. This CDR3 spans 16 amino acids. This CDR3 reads CASSQDARRGGNTIYF. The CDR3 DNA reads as TGCGCCAGCAGCCAAGATGCGCGTCGGGGGGGAAACACCATATATTTT.

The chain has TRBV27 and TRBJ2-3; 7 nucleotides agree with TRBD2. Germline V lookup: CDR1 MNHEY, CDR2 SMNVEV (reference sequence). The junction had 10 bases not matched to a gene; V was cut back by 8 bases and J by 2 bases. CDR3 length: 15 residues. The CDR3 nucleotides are TGTGCCAGCTGCTGGGGGGGACCCAACACAGATACGCAGTATTTT. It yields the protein CASCWGGPNTDTQYF.

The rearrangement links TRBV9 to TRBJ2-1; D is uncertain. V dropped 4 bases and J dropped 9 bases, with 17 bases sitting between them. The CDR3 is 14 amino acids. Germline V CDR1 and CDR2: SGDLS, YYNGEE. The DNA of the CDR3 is TGTGCCAGCAGCCCCAGAGCGCAGACGCTTGAGCAGTTCTTC. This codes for CASSPRAQTLEQFF.

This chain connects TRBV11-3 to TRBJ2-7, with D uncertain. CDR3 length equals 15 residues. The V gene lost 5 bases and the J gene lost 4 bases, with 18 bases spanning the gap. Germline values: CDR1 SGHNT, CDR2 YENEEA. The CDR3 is CASSRFGQPEYEQYF. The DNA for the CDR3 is TGTGCCAGCAGCCGCTTTGGGCAGCCGGAATACGAGCAGTACTTC.

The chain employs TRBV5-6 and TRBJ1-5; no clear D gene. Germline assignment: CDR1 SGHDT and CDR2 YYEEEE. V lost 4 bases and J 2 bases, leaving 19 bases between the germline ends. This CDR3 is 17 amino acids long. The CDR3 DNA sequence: TGTGCCAGCAGCCTTCTCGGTGGGGTTCCTGGCAATCAGCCCCAGCATTTT. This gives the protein CASSLLGGVPGNQPQHF.

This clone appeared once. The chain's CDR3 is CAIHGSGSSNEQFF. The CDR3 coding sequence is TGTGCCATCCATGGGAGCGGGAGTAGCAATGAGCAGTTCTTC. The rearrangement joins TRBV10-3 to TRBJ2-1, with 8 positions matching TRBD2. CDR1 and CDR2 from the germline V gene are ENHRY and SYGVKD. CDR3 size: 14 residues. Trimming took 8 bases from V and 6 from J; bases not matched to a gene: 9.

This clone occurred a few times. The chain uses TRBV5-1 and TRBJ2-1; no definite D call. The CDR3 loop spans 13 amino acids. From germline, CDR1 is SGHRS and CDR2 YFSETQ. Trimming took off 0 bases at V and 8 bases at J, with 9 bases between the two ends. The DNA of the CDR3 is TGCGCCAGCAGCTTGGTCCCATCCGATGAGCAGTTCTTC. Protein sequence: CASSLVPSDEQFF.

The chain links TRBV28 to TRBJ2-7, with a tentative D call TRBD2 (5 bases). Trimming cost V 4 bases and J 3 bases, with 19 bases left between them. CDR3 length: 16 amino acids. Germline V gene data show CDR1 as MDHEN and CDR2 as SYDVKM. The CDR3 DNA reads TGTGCCAGCAGTTATTTTTTCGGGGAATCGGGCTACGAGCAGTACTTC. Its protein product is CASSYFFGESGYEQYF. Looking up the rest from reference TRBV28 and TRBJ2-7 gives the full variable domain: DVKVTQSSRYLVKRTGEKVFLECVQDMDHENMFWYRQDPGLGLRLIYFSYDVKMKEKGDIPEGYSVSREKKERFSLILESASTNQTSMYLCASSYFFGESGYEQYFGPGTRLTVT.

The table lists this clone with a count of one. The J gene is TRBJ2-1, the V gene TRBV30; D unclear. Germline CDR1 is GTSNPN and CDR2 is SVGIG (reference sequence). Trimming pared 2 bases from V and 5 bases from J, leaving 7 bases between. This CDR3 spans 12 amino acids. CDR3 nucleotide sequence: TGTGCCTGGAGTACTATGGACAATGAGCAGTTCTTC. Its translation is CAWSTMDNEQFF.

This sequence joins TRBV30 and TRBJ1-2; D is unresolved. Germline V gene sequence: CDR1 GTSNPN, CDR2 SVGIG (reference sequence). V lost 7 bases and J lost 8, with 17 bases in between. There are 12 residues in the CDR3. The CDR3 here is CASLNPSRGYTF. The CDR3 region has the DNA TGTGCCTCCTTGAACCCGTCTCGAGGCTACACCTTC.

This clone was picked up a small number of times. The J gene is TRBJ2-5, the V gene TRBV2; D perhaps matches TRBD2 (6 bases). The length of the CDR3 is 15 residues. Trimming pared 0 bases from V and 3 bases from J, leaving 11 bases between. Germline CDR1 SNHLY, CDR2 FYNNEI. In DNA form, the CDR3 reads TGTGCCAGCAGTGAAGCGCTTGGAGGGGAAGAGACCCAGTACTTC. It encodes CASSEALGGEETQYF.